This T cell receptor beta chain derives from a study of T cells in Graves' hyperthyroidism and ophthalmopathy. The study's findings and limits: Most clonotypes expanded in the thyroid (above 0.001) were also present in blood.

Amplified TCR beta CDR3 regions derived from RNA transcripts. HTBI primers were the set used in a first-round RT-PCR of the TCR CDR3. One entry per CDR3 protein, called by TCRdb with MiXCR from the multiplex PCR reads. The sample includes around 300,000 distinct CDR3 sequences, approximately 15% of them seen just once. This clonotype appeared a few times. Its antigen is undetermined. The V gene lost 7 bases and the J gene lost 6 bases, with 12 bases spanning the gap. This CDR3 is built from 13 residues. Germline values: CDR1 LNHDA, CDR2 SQIVND (reference sequence). Graves' hyperthyroidism qualified as stable when ophthalmopathy did not progress within 18 months. Hyperthyroidism had been newly diagnosed in patients aged 18 to 65, and its duration was under 2 months. Around 9.8 ml fresh peripheral blood yielded the PBMCs.

This receptor was obtained from a woman aged 30 to 39 with Graves' hyperthyroidism. Source material: blood. This chain joins TRBV19 and TRBJ1-4; D call uncertain. The CDR3 DNA reads as TGTGCCAGTAACTGGGCGGTTGATGAAAAACTGTTTTTT. Its translation is CASNWAVDEKLFF.